The next 5 T cell receptor beta chains were all read from a single sample in a study of blood T cell repertoires in COVID-19. Here immunoSEQ multiplex PCR was the method, and the copy in TCRdb shows in-frame clones only, minus some. Counted here are some 46,000 clones, more than 80% occurring once; the ten biggest clones make up 6.5%. Source material: peripheral blood. The receptors were sampled from a man in his sixties with acute or convalescent COVID-19.

The V gene is TRBV20-1, the J gene TRBJ2-3; 14 nucleotides align to TRBD2. This CDR3 contains 16 residues. V dropped 3 bases and J dropped 6; count of bases not matched to a gene: 8. The germline V gene encodes CDR1 DFQATT and CDR2 SNEGSKA (reference sequence). CDR3 nucleotides: TGCAGTGCTAGTTGGGGACTAGCGGGAGTATATGATACGCAGTATTTT. Protein sequence: CSASWGLAGVYDTQYF.

The chain uses TRBV28 and TRBJ1-5; 7 nucleotides match TRBD1. The CDR3 is 15 amino acids. The V gene end was trimmed by 5 bases and the J gene end by 4 bases; junction bases not matched to a gene: 8. Germline lookup yields CDR1 MDHEN and CDR2 SYDVKM. The CDR3 protein is CASSPSDRLNQPQHF. In DNA form, the CDR3 reads TGTGCCAGCAGTCCCTCGGACAGGCTTAATCAGCCCCAGCATTTT.

This sequence joins TRBV28 and TRBJ1-4; 9 positions agree with TRBD1. After removal of 4 bases from V and 8 bases from J, the junction contained 8 bases not matched to a gene. Germline-derived CDR1 and CDR2 are MDHEN and SYDVKM. The CDR3 length is 15 residues. The CDR3 here is CASSSYLDRGEKLFF. In DNA form, the CDR3 reads TGTGCCAGCAGTTCCTACCTTGACAGGGGGGAAAAACTGTTTTTT.

The chain uses TRBV6-6 and TRBJ1-2; TRBD1 matches 8 bases. Trimming at V came to 5 bases and at J to 7 bases, leaving 9 bases not matched to a gene. Per germline, CDR1 MNHNY and CDR2 SVGAGI (reference sequence). The CDR3 is 14 amino acids. This chain's CDR3 is CASSGTGSPLGYTF. The DNA for the CDR3 is TGTGCCAGCAGTGGGACAGGCTCCCCACTTGGCTACACCTTC.

The J gene is TRBJ2-2, the V gene TRBV7-3; D is ambiguous. With 4 bases removed from V and 4 bases from J, the gap between germline ends came to 7 bases. CDR1 SGHTA and CDR2 FQGTGA come from the germline V gene. The CDR3 is 13 residues long. The CDR3 sequence is CASSSQTTGELFF. The CDR3 DNA sequence: TGTGCCAGCAGCTCACAGACCACCGGGGAGCTGTTTTTT.